The 15 T cell receptor beta chains presented below share a single source sample, sequenced in a study of blood T cell repertoires in COVID-19. Libraries were prepared by immunoSEQ multiplex PCR; TCRdb keeps only in-frame clonotypes and omits some of them. The sample lists about 81,000 clones; over 70% were seen once. The sequenced material came from peripheral blood. These receptor sequences come from a woman aged 50 to 65 with acute or convalescent COVID-19.

The chain uses TRBV7-8 and TRBJ1-2, with TRBD1 matching 7 bases. CDR3 length: 13 amino acids. Germline-derived CDR1 and CDR2 are SGHVS and FQNEAQ. V lost 4 bases to trimming and J lost 4 bases; unmatched junction nucleotides: 3. This chain's CDR3 is CASSSTGVYGYTF. CDR3 DNA: TGTGCCAGCAGCTCTACAGGGGTCTATGGCTACACCTTC.

The chain recombines TRBV29-1 with TRBJ2-3, with 11 bases matching TRBD2. The CDR3 loop spans 16 amino acids. CDR1 is SQVTM, CDR2 ANQGSEA, per germline. The CDR3 bases are TGCACCCTAACCCCTTTAGCGGGGGGGAGAGCAGATACGCAGTATTTT. Translation gives CTLTPLAGGRADTQYF.

The chain employs TRBV6-6 and TRBJ1-1; D call uncertain. V was cut by 5 bases and J by 6 bases, with 13 bases left in between. The CDR3 length is 13 residues. The germline V gene encodes CDR1 MNHNY and CDR2 SVGAGI (reference sequence). The CDR3 loop reads CASSPPYRAEAFF. The CDR3 region has the DNA TGTGCCAGCAGTCCGCCTTACAGAGCTGAAGCTTTCTTT.

The gene calls are TRBV5-6 and TRBJ2-5; the D is unclear. CDR3 length: 13 amino acids. Germline CDR1 SGHDT, CDR2 YYEEEE. Trimming removed 4 bases from V and 4 bases from J, with 11 bases in between. CDR3 loop: CASSVSGIETQYF. CDR3 nucleotide sequence: TGTGCCAGCAGCGTATCAGGAATAGAGACCCAGTACTTC.

This clone was detected only once. This rearrangement joins TRBV11-2 to TRBJ2-7, with D possibly matching TRBD1 (5 bases). V shed 0 bases and J shed 7 bases, with 13 bases lying between them. Germline V CDR1 and CDR2: SGHAT, FQNNGV. The CDR3 spans 14 residues. The CDR3 reads CASSLETGLWEQYF. The CDR3 region has the DNA TGTGCCAGCAGCTTAGAAACAGGCCTTTGGGAGCAGTACTTC.

The chain uses TRBV6-5 and TRBJ2-7; perhaps TRBD2 as D (5 bases). V dropped 6 bases and J dropped 5 bases, with 17 bases sitting between them. The germline V gene has CDR1 MNHEY and CDR2 SVGAGI. The CDR3 covers 14 residues. CDR3 protein: CASRNGVDLHEQYF. Here the CDR3 DNA reads TGTGCCAGCAGGAACGGGGTCGACCTTCACGAGCAGTACTTC.

The V gene is TRBV6-5, the J gene TRBJ2-7; 8 bases are shared with TRBD1. Germline V gene data show CDR1 as MNHEY and CDR2 as SVGAGI. CDR3 length: 14 residues. Trimming cost V 5 bases and J 2 bases; bases outside gene matches: 5. The CDR3 nucleotides read TGTGCCAGCAGTCCGGGACAGGTTACCTACGAGCAGTACTTC. Translating gives CASSPGQVTYEQYF.

This chain joins TRBV2 and TRBJ1-2, with 8 bases matching TRBD1. V was pared by 7 bases and J by 6 bases, with 4 bases of the junction left unmatched. The germline gives CDR1 SNHLY, CDR2 FYNNEI. This CDR3 region has 12 residues. CDR3 nucleotides: TGTGCCAGCAAGACAGGGGTTAATGGCTACACCTTC. It codes for CASKTGVNGYTF.

This clone was seen only a few times. The chain carries TRBV6-5 and TRBJ2-7, with D maybe TRBD2 (5 bases). The V and J ends lost 11 bases and 7 bases respectively, with 18 bases between them. Per the germline V gene, CDR1 is MNHEY and CDR2 is SVGAGI. The length of the CDR3 is 12 residues. This chain's CDR3 is CAGSFFPGEQYF. The CDR3 nucleotides are TGTGCCGGATCCTTCTTCCCGGGGGAGCAGTACTTC.

The chain recombines TRBV6-4 with TRBJ1-6; possible D gene TRBD1, 5 bases. Germline values: CDR1 MRHNA, CDR2 SNTAGT. The length of the CDR3 is 16 residues. The germline V and J ends were trimmed by 6 bases and 6 bases, with 18 bases remaining between them. CDR3 amino acids: CASRRTSGSANSPLHF. DNA for the CDR3: TGTGCCAGCAGACGAACATCAGGGTCGGCTAATTCACCCCTCCACTTT.

Comments on this clone: The same CDR3 arises from other DNA sequences in this sample as well. This chain connects TRBV11-2 to TRBJ2-1; D ambiguous. Germline V gene lookup returns CDR1 SGHAT and CDR2 FQNNGV. Trimming stripped 0 bases from V and 5 bases from J, with 5 bases between. The CDR3 is 13 amino acids. CDR3 region: CASSLDRNNEQFF. The CDR3, as DNA: TGTGCCAGCAGCTTAGACAGAAACAATGAGCAGTTCTTC.

The CDR3 region has the DNA TGTGCCTGGTCCCAGGGTTTTGGCACTGAAGCTTTCTTT. This translates into CAWSQGFGTEAFF. The chain uses TRBV30 and TRBJ1-1; the D gene is possibly TRBD1 (5 bases). Germline V CDR1 and CDR2: GTSNPN, SVGIG (reference sequence). Between the trimmed V and J ends, which lost 5 bases and 4 bases, there was a span of 14 bases. The CDR3 covers 13 residues.

The chain joins TRBV6-5 to TRBJ2-2; 7 bases map to TRBD1. The CDR3 spans 15 residues. The V and J ends lost 5 bases and 4 bases, in that order; junction bases with no gene match: 7. The V gene's germline CDR1 is MNHEY and CDR2 SVGAGI. CDR3 sequence (DNA): TGTGCCAGCAGTACAGGGGAACCGGGCACCGGGGAGCTGTTTTTT. Protein: CASSTGEPGTGELFF.

The rearrangement joins TRBV7-2 to TRBJ2-7; 13 bases align to TRBD2. The CDR3 runs 19 residues. CDR1 and CDR2 from the germline V gene are SGHTA and FQGNSA. V gave up 1 base and J gave up 2 bases; unmatched junction bases: 11. This CDR3 reads CASSLDSRTSGGGTYEQYF. In nucleotides, the CDR3 is TGTGCCAGCAGCTTAGATTCGAGGACTAGCGGGGGAGGGACCTACGAGCAGTACTTC.

This clone was observed a single time. The chain uses TRBV7-2 and TRBJ1-2; unclear D gene. Germline values: CDR1 SGHTA, CDR2 FQGNSA. V was clipped by 3 bases and J by 3 bases, with 8 bases between them. CDR3 length: 13 amino acids. The CDR3 sequence is CASSFKSDYGYTF. DNA for the CDR3: TGTGCCAGCAGCTTTAAATCGGACTATGGCTACACCTTC. Full variable domain (outside the CDR3, taken from reference TRBV7-2 and TRBJ1-2): GAGVSQSPSNKVTEKGKDVELRCDPISGHTALYWYRQSLGQGLEFLIYFQGNSAPDKSGLPSDRFSAERTGGSVSTLTIQRTQQEDSAVYLCASSFKSDYGYTFGSGTRLTVV.